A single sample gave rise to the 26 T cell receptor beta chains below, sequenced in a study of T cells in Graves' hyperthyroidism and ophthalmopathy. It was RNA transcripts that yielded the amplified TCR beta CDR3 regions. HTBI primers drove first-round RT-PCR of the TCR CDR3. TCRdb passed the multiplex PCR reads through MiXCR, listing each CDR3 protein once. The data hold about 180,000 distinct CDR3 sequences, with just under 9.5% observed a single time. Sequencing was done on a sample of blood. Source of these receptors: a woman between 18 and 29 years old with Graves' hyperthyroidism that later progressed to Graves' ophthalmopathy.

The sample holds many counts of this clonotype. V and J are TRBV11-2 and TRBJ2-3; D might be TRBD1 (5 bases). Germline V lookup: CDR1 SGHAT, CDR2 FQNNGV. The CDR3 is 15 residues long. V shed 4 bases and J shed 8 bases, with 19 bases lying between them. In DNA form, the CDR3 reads TGTGCCAGCAGCTCGAGATGGGGCGCTGACGGTACGCAGTATTTT. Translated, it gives CASSSRWGADGTQYF.

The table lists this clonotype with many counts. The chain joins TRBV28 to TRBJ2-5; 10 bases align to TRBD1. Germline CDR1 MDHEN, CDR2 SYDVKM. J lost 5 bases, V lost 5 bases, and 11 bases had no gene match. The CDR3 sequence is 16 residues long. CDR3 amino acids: CASSRQTGGAGETQYF. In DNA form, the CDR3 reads TGTGCCAGCAGTCGCCAGACAGGGGGCGCCGGGGAGACCCAGTACTTC.

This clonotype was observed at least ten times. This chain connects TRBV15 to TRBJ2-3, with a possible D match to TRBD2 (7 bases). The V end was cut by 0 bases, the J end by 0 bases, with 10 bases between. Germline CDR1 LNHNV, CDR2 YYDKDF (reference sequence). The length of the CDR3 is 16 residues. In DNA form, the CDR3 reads TGTGCCACCAGCAGAGAGGGGGGGCTTAGCACAGATACGCAGTATTTT. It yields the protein CATSREGGLSTDTQYF. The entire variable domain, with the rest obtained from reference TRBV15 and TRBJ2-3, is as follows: DAMVIQNPRYQVTQFGKPVTLSCSQTLNHNVMYWYQQKSSQAPKLLFHYYDKDFNNEADTPDNFQSRRPNTSFCFLDIRSPGLGDTAMYLCATSREGGLSTDTQYFGPGTRLTVL.

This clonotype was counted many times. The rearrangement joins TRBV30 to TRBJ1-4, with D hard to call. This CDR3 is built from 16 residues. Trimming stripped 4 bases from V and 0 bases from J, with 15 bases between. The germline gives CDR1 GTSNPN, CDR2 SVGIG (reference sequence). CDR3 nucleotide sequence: TGTGCCTGGAACTTAGGTTTAGGCTCAACTAATGAAAAACTGTTTTTT. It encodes CAWNLGLGSTNEKLFF. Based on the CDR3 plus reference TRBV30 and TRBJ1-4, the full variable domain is SQTIHQWPATLVQPVGSPLSLECTVEGTSNPNLYWYRQAAGRGLQLLFYSVGIGQISSEVPQNLSASRPQDRQFILSSKKLLLSDSGFYLCAWNLGLGSTNEKLFFGSGTQLSVL.

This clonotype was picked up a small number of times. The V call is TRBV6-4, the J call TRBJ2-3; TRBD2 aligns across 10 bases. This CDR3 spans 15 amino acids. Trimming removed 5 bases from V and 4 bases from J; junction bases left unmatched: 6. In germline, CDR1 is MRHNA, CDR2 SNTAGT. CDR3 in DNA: TGTGCCAGCAGTACTAGCGGGGCGGAGGCAGATACGCAGTATTTT. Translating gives CASSTSGAEADTQYF.

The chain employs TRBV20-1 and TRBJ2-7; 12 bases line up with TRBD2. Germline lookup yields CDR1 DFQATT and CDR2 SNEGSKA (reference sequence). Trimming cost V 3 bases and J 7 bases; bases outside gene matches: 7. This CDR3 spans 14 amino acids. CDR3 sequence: CSASQTSGSGEQYF. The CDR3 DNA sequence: TGCAGTGCTAGTCAGACTAGCGGGAGTGGGGAGCAGTACTTC.

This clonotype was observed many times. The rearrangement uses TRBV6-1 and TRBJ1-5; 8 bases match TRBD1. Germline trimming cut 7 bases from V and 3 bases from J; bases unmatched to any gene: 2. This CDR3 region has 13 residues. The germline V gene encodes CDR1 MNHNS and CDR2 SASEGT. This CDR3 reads CASNRGNNQPQHF. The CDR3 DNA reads TGTGCCAGCAACAGGGGGAACAATCAGCCCCAGCATTTT.

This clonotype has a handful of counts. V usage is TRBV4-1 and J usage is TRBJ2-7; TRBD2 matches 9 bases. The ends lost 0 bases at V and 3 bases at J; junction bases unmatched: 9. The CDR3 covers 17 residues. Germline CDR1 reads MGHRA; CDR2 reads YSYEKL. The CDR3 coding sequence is TGCGCCAGCAGCCAAGATTTCGTACTAGCGGGCAACTACGAGCAGTACTTC. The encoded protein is CASSQDFVLAGNYEQYF.

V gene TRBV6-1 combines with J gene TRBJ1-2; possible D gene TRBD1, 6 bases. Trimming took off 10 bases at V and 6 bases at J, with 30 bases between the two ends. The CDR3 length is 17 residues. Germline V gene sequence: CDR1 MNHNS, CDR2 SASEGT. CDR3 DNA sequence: TGTGCCAACCAGACTAAGGGACAAAAACCTCCTCGGGATGGCTACACCTTC. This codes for CANQTKGQKPPRDGYTF.

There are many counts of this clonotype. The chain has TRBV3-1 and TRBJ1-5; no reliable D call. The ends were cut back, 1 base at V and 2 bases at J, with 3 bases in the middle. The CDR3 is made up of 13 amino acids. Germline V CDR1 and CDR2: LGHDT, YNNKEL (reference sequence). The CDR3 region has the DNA TGTGCCAGCAGCCAAGTGGGCAATCAGCCCCAGCATTTT. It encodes CASSQVGNQPQHF.

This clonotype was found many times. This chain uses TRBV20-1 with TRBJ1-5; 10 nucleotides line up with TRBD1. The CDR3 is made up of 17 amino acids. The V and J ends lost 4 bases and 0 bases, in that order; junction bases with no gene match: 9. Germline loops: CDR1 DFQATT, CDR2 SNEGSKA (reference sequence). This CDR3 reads CSAITVTGGYSNQPQHF. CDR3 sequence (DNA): TGCAGTGCTATAACTGTGACAGGGGGCTATAGCAATCAGCCCCAGCATTTT.

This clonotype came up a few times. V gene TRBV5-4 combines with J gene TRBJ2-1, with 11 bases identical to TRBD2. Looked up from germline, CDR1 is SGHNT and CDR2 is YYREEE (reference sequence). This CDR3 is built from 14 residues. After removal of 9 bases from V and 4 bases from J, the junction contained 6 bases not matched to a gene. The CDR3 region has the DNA TGTGCCATATCGGGGACTAGCGGTTACAATGAGCAGTTCTTC. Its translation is CAISGTSGYNEQFF.

The CDR3 protein is CASSPYGGGVTEAFF. CDR3 nucleotides: TGTGCCAGCAGCCCGTATGGGGGGGGGGTCACTGAAGCTTTCTTT. The chain uses TRBV6-4 and TRBJ1-1, with D perhaps TRBD1 (5 bases). CDR1 is MRHNA and CDR2 is SNTAGT in the germline V gene. This CDR3 spans 15 amino acids. Trimming took off 6 bases at V and 4 bases at J, with 18 bases between the two ends.

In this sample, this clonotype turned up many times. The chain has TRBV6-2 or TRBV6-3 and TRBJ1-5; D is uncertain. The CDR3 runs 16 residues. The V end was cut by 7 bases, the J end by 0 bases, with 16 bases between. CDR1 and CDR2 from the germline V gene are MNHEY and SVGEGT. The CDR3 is CASTGSDGYSNQPQHF. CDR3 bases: TGTGCCAGCACTGGATCGGACGGCTATAGCAATCAGCCCCAGCATTTT.

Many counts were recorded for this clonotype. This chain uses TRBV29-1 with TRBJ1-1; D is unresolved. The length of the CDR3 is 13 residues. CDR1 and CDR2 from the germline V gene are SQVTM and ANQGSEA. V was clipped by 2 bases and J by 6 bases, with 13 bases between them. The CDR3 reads CSVERQAGAEAFF. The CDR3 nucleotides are TGCAGCGTTGAAAGGCAGGCGGGCGCTGAAGCTTTCTTT.

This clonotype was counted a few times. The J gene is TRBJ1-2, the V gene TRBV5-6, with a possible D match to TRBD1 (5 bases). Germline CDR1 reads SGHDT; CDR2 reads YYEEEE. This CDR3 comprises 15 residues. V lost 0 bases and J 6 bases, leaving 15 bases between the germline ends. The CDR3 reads CASSLGGDLLNGYTF. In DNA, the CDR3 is TGTGCCAGCAGCTTGGGGGGGGATCTTCTAAATGGCTACACCTTC.

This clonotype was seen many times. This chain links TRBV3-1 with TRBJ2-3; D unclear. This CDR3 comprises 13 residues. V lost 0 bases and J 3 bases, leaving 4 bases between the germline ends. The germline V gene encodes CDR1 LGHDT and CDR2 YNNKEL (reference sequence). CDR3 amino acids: CASSQDWTDTQYF. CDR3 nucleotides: TGTGCCAGCAGCCAAGATTGGACAGATACGCAGTATTTT.

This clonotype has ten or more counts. The CDR3 DNA reads as TGTGCCTGGAGTAAAACGGGGGTAGTCGAGCAGTACTTC. Protein: CAWSKTGVVEQYF. The chain couples TRBV30 to TRBJ2-7, with D possibly TRBD2 on 6 matching bases. Trimming shortened V by 2 bases and J by 6 bases, and 14 bases separated the two germline ends. This CDR3 is 13 amino acids long. Germline CDR1 GTSNPN, CDR2 SVGIG (reference sequence).

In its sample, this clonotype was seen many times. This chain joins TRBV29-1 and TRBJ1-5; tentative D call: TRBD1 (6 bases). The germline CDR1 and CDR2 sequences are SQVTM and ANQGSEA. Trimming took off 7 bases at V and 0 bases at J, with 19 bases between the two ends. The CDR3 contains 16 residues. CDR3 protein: CSAPGGRSFSNQPQHF. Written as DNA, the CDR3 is TGCAGCGCCCCTGGGGGCAGATCGTTTAGCAATCAGCCCCAGCATTTT.

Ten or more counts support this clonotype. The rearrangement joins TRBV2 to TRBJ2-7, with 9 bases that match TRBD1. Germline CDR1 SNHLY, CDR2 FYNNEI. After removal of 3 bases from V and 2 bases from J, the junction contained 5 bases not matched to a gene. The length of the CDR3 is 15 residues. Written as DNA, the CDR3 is TGTGCCAGCAGTGACGACAGGGGGAGTCCCTACGAGCAGTACTTC. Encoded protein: CASSDDRGSPYEQYF.

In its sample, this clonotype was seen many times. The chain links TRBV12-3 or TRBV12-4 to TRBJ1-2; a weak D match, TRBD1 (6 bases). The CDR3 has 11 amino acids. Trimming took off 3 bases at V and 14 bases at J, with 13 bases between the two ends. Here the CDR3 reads CASSFSGDPTF. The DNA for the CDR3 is TGTGCCAGCAGTTTCTCAGGGGATCCTACCTTC.

CDR3 DNA sequence: TGTGCCAGCAGTTACCTTTGGGGGGGGCCTATGTTCTCTGGGGCCAACGTCCTGACTTTC. It specifies CASSYLWGGPMFSGANVLTF. J is TRBJ2-6 and V is TRBV6-5; possibly TRBD2 for D (7 bases). Germline V CDR1 and CDR2: MNHEY, SVGAGI. The V end was cut by 2 bases, the J end by 0 bases, with 20 bases between. The CDR3 runs 20 residues.

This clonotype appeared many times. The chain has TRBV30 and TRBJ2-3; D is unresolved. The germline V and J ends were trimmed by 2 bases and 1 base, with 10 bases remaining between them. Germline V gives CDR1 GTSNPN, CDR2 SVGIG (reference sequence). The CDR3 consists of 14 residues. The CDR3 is CAWSQRGRTDTQYF. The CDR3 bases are TGTGCCTGGAGTCAACGAGGTCGCACAGATACGCAGTATTTT.

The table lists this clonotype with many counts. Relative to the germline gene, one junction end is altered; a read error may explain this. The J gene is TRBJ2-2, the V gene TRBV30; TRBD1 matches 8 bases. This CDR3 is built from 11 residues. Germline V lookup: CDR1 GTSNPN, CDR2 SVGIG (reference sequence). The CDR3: CAWRKTGALFF. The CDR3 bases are TGTGCCTGGAGAAAGACAGGGGCGCTGTTTTTT.

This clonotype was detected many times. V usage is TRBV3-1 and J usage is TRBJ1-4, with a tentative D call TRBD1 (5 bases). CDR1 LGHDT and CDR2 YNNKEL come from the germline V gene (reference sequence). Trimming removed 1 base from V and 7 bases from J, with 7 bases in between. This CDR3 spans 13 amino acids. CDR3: CASSQVGGEKLFF. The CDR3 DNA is TGTGCCAGCAGCCAAGTGGGGGGTGAAAAACTGTTTTTT.

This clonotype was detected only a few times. This chain's CDR3 is CSARDPGTGANVLTF. The CDR3, as DNA: TGCAGTGCTAGAGACCCCGGCACTGGGGCCAACGTCCTGACTTTC. V and J are TRBV20-1 and TRBJ2-6, with D uncertain. V was clipped by 0 bases and J by 2 bases, with 8 bases between them. CDR1 is DFQATT, CDR2 SNEGSKA, per germline (reference sequence). This CDR3 has 15 amino acids.